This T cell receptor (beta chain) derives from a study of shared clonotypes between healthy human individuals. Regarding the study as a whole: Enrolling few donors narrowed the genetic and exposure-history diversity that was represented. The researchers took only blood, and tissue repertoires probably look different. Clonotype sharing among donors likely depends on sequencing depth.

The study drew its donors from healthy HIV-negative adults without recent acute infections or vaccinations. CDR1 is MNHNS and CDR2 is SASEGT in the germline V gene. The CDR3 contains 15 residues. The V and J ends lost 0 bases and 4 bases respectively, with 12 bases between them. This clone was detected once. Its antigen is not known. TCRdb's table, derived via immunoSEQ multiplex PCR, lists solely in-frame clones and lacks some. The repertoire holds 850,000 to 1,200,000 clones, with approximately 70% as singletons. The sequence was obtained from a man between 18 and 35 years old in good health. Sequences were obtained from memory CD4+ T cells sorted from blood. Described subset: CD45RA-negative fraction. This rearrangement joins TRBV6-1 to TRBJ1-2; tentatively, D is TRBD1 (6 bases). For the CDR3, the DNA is TGTGCCAGCAGTGAAGCGCGGGGGCAGGGCTATGGCTACACCTTC. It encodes CASSEARGQGYGYTF.